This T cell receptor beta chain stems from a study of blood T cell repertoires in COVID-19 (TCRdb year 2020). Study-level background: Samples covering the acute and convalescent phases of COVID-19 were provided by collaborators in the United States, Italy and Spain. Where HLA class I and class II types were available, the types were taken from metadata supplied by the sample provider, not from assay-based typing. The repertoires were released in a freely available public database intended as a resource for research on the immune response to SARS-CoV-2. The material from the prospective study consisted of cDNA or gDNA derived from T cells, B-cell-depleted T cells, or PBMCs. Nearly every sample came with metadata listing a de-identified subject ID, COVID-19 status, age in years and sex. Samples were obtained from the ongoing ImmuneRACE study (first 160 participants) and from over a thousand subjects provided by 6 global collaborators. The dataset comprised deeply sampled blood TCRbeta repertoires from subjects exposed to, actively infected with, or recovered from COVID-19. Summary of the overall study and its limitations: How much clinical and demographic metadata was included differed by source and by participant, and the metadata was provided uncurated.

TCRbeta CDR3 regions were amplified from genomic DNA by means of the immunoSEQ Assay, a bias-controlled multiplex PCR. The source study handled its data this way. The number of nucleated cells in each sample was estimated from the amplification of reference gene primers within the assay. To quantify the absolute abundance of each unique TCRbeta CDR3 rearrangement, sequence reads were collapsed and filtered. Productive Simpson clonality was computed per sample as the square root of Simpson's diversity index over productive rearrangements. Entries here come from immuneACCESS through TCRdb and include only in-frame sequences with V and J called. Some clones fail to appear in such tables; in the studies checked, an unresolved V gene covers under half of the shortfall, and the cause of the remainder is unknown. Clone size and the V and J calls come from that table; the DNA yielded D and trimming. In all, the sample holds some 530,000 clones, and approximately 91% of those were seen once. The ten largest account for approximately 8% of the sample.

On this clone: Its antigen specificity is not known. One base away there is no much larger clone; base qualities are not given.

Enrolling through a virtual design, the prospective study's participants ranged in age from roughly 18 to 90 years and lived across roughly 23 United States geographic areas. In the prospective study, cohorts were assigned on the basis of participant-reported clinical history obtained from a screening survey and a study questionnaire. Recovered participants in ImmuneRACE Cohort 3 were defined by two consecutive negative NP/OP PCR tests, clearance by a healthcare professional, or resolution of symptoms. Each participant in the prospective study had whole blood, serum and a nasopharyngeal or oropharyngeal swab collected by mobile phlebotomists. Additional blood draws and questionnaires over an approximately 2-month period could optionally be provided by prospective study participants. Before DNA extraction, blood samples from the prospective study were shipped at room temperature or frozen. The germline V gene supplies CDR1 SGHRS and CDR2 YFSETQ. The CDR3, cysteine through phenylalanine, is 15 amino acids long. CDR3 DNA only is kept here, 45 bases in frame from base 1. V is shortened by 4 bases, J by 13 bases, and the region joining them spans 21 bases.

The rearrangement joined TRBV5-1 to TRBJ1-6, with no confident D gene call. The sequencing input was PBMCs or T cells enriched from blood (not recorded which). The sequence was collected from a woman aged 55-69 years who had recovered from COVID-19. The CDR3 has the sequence CASSLGGGSNNPLHF. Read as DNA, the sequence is TGCGCCAGCAGCCTGGGTGGAGGGAGCAATAATCCCCTCCACTTT.